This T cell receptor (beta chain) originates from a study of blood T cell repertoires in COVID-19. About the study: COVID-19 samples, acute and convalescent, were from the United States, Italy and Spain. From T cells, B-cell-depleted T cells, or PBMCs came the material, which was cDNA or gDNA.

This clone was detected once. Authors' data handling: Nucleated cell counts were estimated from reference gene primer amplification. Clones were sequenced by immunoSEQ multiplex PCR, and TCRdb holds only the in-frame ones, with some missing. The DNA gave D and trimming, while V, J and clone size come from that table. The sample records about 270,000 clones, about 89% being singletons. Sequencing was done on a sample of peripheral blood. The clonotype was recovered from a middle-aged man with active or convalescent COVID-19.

The CDR3 protein is CASSRGEGRETQYF. CDR3 in DNA: TGCGCCAGCAGCCGGGGGGAGGGGCGTGAGACCCAGTACTTC. The rearrangement uses TRBV5-1 and TRBJ2-5, with 7 nucleotides matching TRBD2. Germline loops: CDR1 SGHRS, CDR2 YFSETQ. This CDR3 contains 14 residues. The V and J ends lost 4 bases and 5 bases, in that order; junction bases with no gene match: 8.